These 21 T cell receptor beta chains came from one sample sequenced in a study of cytomegalovirus exposure and HLA in healthy donors. With 60 Vbeta and 13 Jbeta primers, the PCR was carried out. Only in-frame clones appear in the TCRdb table, and some are missing; sequencing was by immunoSEQ multiplex PCR. The table includes approximately 83,000 clones, around 80% detected once. Source material: PBMCs. The source of these receptors is a man in his late teens or twenties in good health and CMV-seronegative.

The V call is TRBV27, the J call TRBJ1-2; maybe TRBD1 (6 bases). The CDR3 runs to 15 residues. V shed 3 bases and J shed 4 bases, with 15 bases lying between them. The germline V gene encodes CDR1 MNHEY and CDR2 SMNVEV (reference sequence). CDR3 sequence: CASSFRRGGFYGYTF. In DNA form, the CDR3 reads TGTGCCAGCAGTTTCCGCAGGGGTGGGTTCTATGGCTACACCTTC.

The table lists this clone with a count of one. An end of the junction differs from the germline gene, which may be a read error. The rearrangement joins TRBV28 to TRBJ2-1, with 13 bases aligning to TRBD2. Germline values: CDR1 MDHEN, CDR2 SYDVKM. This CDR3 has 14 amino acids. CDR3 nucleotide sequence: TGTGCCAGCAGTGATCGGACTAGCGGGGGCCAGACGGTCTTC. Translated, it gives CASSDRTSGGQTVF.

Of note for this clone: The junction differs from germline at one of its ends, possibly a read error. The V call is TRBV7-9, the J call TRBJ1-2; 11 positions agree with TRBD1. This CDR3 comprises 13 residues. CDR1 is SEHNR and CDR2 is FQNEAQ in the germline V gene (reference sequence). CDR3 sequence: CSSSTGTGGGYTF. In DNA, the CDR3 is TGTTCCAGCAGCACCGGGACAGGGGGTGGCTACACCTTC.

J is TRBJ2-7 and V is TRBV14; 7 nucleotides match TRBD2. The CDR3 runs to 15 residues. Germline trimming cut 4 bases from V and 3 bases from J; bases unmatched to any gene: 9. Germline CDR1 is SGHDN and CDR2 is FVKESK. Written as DNA, the CDR3 is TGTGCCAGCAGCCCCTCATGGCGGGGGATCTACGAGCAGTACTTC. It yields the protein CASSPSWRGIYEQYF.

This sequence joins TRBV5-6 and TRBJ2-3; D not certain. V gave up 3 bases and J gave up 2 bases, with 7 bases separating them. Germline CDR1 reads SGHDT; CDR2 reads YYEEEE. The CDR3 is 13 amino acids. CDR3 region: CASSSTFTDTQYF. The CDR3 DNA is TGTGCCAGCAGCTCGACTTTCACAGATACGCAGTATTTT. The entire variable domain, with the rest obtained from reference TRBV5-6 and TRBJ2-3, is as follows: DAGVTQSPTHLIKTRGQQVTLRCSPKSGHDTVSWYQQALGQGPQFIFQYYEEEERQRGNFPDRFSGHQFPNYSSELNVNALLLGDSALYLCASSSTFTDTQYFGPGTRLTVL.

This chain links TRBV6-1 with TRBJ1-2, with D perhaps TRBD1 (6 bases). CDR1 is MNHNS and CDR2 is SASEGT in the germline V gene. This CDR3 contains 12 residues. V was pared by 9 bases and J by 2 bases, with 10 bases between. The CDR3 nucleotides are TGTGCCAGTCACAGGGTAAACTATGGCTACACCTTC. This gives the protein CASHRVNYGYTF.

This clone came up a few times. The same CDR3 can be traced to other DNA sequences in this sample. This rearrangement joins TRBV4-1 to TRBJ1-1; 7 nucleotides line up with TRBD1. Germline V gene lookup returns CDR1 MGHRA and CDR2 YSYEKL. Unmatched junction bases numbered 20, after V lost 4 bases and J lost 0 bases. The CDR3 loop spans 20 amino acids. The CDR3 sequence is CASSRAKFPRLTGLNTEAFF. The CDR3 DNA reads TGCGCCAGCAGCCGCGCCAAGTTCCCCCGGCTGACAGGGTTGAACACTGAAGCTTTCTTT.

The CDR3 spells CASSDQGAPNEAFF. The CDR3 DNA reads as TGTGCCAGCAGTGACCAGGGGGCGCCTAACGAAGCTTTCTTT. This chain connects TRBV2 to TRBJ1-1; the match to TRBD1 covers 8 bases. This CDR3 has 14 residues. The germline V gene has CDR1 SNHLY and CDR2 FYNNEI. Trimming at V came to 3 bases and at J to 8 bases, leaving 8 bases not matched to a gene.

The V call is TRBV29-1, the J call TRBJ1-1, with a tentative D call TRBD1 (5 bases). From germline, CDR1 is SQVTM and CDR2 ANQGSEA. The V gene lost 7 bases and the J gene lost 1 base, with 7 bases spanning the gap. The CDR3 runs to 11 residues. The CDR3 DNA reads TGCAGCGGCCAGGGGAACACTGAAGCTTTCTTT. Translation gives CSGQGNTEAFF.

The chain joins TRBV2 to TRBJ1-2; 9 bases fit TRBD1. Per the germline V gene, CDR1 is SNHLY and CDR2 is FYNNEI. This CDR3 has 15 amino acids. Unmatched junction bases numbered 8, after V lost 1 base and J lost 8 bases. The CDR3, as DNA: TGTGCCAGCAGTGAAGAAGGGACAGGGCTCGGGGGCTACACCTTC. Protein sequence: CASSEEGTGLGGYTF.

The DNA for the CDR3 is TGTGCCAGCAGCTTGGCCAGTGACTACGGAAACACCATATATTTT. Translating gives CASSLASDYGNTIYF. The chain has TRBV5-8 and TRBJ1-3; D unresolved. The CDR3 is 15 residues long. V shed 0 bases and J shed 4 bases, with 11 bases lying between them. Germline V gene data show CDR1 as SGHTS and CDR2 as YDEGEE.

V usage is TRBV13 and J usage is TRBJ1-6; 7 bases are a match to TRBD1. Germline lookup yields CDR1 PRHDT and CDR2 FYEKMQ (reference sequence). The CDR3 covers 18 residues. V trimming: 0 bases; J trimming: 3 bases; junction bases outside the gene matches: 8. CDR3 in DNA: TGTGCCAGCAGCTTAGGCCGGGACAGCGATGTCTATAATTCACCCCTCCACTTT. This gives the protein CASSLGRDSDVYNSPLHF.

V usage is TRBV18 and J usage is TRBJ1-2, with TRBD1 matching over 8 bases. The V gene end was trimmed by 3 bases and the J gene end by 2 bases; junction bases not matched to a gene: 8. The CDR3 covers 16 residues. Germline V CDR1 and CDR2: KGHSH, LQKENI. The CDR3 loop reads CASSPTETGANYGYTF. The CDR3 region has the DNA TGTGCCAGCTCACCTACGGAGACAGGGGCCAACTATGGCTACACCTTC.

The chain employs TRBV2 and TRBJ1-5; unclear D gene. The CDR3 is made up of 12 amino acids. CDR1 and CDR2 from the germline V gene are SNHLY and FYNNEI. Trimming removed 7 bases from V and 5 bases from J, with 9 bases in between. CDR3 nucleotide sequence: TGTGCCAGCAAACAGCTTTATCAGCCCCAGCATTTT. It codes for CASKQLYQPQHF.

This clone has just one count. The V gene is TRBV19, the J gene TRBJ1-5; D might be TRBD1 (6 bases). CDR1 LNHDA and CDR2 SQIVND come from the germline V gene (reference sequence). V was clipped by 6 bases and J by 5 bases, with 14 bases between them. The CDR3 consists of 14 residues. The CDR3 loop is CASRAQGIDQPQHF. For the CDR3, the DNA is TGTGCCAGTAGAGCACAGGGAATCGATCAGCCCCAGCATTTT.

The gene calls are TRBV29-1 and TRBJ2-7; no clear D. V was cut by 5 bases and J by 0 bases, with 8 bases left in between. This CDR3 has 12 residues. CDR1 SQVTM and CDR2 ANQGSEA come from the germline V gene. The DNA for the CDR3 is TGCAGCGTTACCACAGTCTCCTACGAGCAGTACTTC. Translation gives CSVTTVSYEQYF.

The gene calls are TRBV23-1 and TRBJ2-1; 9 positions match TRBD2. TRBV23-1 is sorted into the ORF group, with uncertain function. V dropped 6 bases and J dropped 9; count of bases not matched to a gene: 9. This CDR3 spans 14 amino acids. The DNA of the CDR3 is TGCGCCAGCAGGGGACTAGCCCTGGCGGGTGAGCAGTTCTTC. Amino acids: CASRGLALAGEQFF.

This clone was seen once. J is TRBJ2-2 and V is TRBV7-6; 9 bases map to TRBD1. Losses at the gene ends were 4 bases for V and 3 bases for J; bases not matched to a gene: 3. The CDR3 has 15 amino acids. CDR1 is SGHVS and CDR2 is FNYEAQ in the germline V gene. The CDR3 is CASSSGQGYTGELFF. The CDR3 DNA sequence: TGTGCCAGCAGCTCGGGACAGGGCTACACCGGGGAGCTGTTTTTT.

The rearrangement links TRBV25-1 to TRBJ1-5; a weak D match, TRBD1 (5 bases). Deletions cut 0 bases from V and 0 bases from J, with 12 bases between. CDR1 and CDR2 from the germline V gene are MGHDK and SYGVNS. This CDR3 region has 17 residues. CDR3: CASSEYPTVYSNQPQHF. CDR3 nucleotides: TGTGCCAGCAGTGAATACCCGACAGTTTATAGCAATCAGCCCCAGCATTTT.

The chain uses TRBV5-1 and TRBJ1-4, with 8 bases aligning to TRBD1. V shed 4 bases, J shed 8 bases, and the junction held 7 bases outside the gene matches. From germline, CDR1 is SGHRS and CDR2 YFSETQ. The CDR3 runs 14 residues. CDR3 coding DNA: TGCGCCAGCAGCCCGGGACAGGAGGGGGAAAAACTGTTTTTT. Its protein is CASSPGQEGEKLFF.

V is TRBV9 and J is TRBJ1-5; 7 bases line up with TRBD1. Germline CDR1 reads SGDLS; CDR2 reads YYNGEE. There are 15 residues in the CDR3. Trimming took 0 bases from V and 3 from J; bases not matched to a gene: 3. DNA of the CDR3: TGTGCCAGCAGCGTAGGGGACAGCCCCAATCAGCCCCAGCATTTT. This encodes CASSVGDSPNQPQHF.